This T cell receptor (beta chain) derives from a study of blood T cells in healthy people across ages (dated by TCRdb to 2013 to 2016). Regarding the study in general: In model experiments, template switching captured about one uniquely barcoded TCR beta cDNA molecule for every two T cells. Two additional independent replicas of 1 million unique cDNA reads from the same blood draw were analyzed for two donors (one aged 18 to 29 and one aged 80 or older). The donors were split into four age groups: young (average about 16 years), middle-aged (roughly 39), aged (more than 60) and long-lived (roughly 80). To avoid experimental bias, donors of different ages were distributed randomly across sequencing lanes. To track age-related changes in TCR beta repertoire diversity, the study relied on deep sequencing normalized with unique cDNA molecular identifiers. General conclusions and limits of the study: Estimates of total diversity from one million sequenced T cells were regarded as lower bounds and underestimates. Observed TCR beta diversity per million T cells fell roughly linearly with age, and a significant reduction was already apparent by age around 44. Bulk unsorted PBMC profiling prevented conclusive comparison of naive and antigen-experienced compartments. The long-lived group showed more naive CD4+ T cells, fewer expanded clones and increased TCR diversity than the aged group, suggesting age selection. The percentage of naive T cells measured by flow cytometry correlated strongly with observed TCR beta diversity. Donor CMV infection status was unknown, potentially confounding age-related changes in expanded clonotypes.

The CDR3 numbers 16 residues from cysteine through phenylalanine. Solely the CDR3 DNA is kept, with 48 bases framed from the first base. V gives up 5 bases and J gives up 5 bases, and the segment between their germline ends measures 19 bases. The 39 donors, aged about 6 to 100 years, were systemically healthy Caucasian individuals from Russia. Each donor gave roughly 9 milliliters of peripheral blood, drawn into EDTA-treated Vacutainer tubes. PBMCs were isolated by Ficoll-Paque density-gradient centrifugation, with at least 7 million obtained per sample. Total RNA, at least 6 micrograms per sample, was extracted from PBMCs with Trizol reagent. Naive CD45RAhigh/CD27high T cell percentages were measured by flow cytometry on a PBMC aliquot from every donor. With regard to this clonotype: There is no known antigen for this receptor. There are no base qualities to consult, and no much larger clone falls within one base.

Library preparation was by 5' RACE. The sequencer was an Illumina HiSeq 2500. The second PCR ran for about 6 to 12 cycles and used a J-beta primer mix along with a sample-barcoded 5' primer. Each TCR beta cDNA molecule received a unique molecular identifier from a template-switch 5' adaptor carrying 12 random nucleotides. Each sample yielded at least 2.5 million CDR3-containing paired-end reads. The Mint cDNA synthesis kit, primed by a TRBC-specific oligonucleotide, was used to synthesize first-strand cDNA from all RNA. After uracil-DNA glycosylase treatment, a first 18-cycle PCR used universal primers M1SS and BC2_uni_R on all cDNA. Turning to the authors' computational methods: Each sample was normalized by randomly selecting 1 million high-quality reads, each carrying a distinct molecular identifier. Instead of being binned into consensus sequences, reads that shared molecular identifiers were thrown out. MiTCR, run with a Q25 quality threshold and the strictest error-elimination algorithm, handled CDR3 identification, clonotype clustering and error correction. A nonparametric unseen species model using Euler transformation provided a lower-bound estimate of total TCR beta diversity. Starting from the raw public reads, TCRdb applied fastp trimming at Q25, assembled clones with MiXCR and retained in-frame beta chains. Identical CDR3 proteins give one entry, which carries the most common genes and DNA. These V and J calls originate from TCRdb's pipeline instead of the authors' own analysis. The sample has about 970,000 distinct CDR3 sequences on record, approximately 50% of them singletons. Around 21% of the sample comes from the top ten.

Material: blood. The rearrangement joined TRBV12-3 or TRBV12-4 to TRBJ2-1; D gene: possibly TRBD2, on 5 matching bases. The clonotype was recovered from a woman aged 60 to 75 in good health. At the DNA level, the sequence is TGTGCCAGCAGTACTTTGGGGAGTCCTTATCACAATGAGCAGTTCTTC. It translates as CASSTLGSPYHNEQFF.